These 5 T cell receptor beta chains were all obtained from the same sample, sequenced in a study of T cell responses to AZD1222 COVID-19 vaccine. The method was immunoSEQ multiplex PCR; TCRdb's version includes in-frame clones alone and lacks a portion of them. The table records 150,000 or so clones, roughly 90% of them present only once. The source was peripheral blood, collected 28 days after the second AZD1222 dose. These receptors all stem from an adult who received the AZD1222 COVID-19 vaccine.

The chain links TRBV19 to TRBJ1-5; 9 bases match TRBD1. V shed 3 bases and J 6 bases; nucleotides not matched to a gene: 6. The length of the CDR3 is 15 residues. Germline V lookup: CDR1 LNHDA, CDR2 SQIVND (reference sequence). CDR3 in DNA: TGTGCCAGTAGTATGGGGACAGGGCACCGTCAGCCCCAGCATTTT. Amino acid sequence: CASSMGTGHRQPQHF.

This clone was detected once. V is TRBV5-6 and J is TRBJ1-1, with a tentative D call TRBD1 (6 bases). The CDR3 extends over 14 amino acids. Trimming left V 5 bases short and J 6 bases short, with 17 bases between. Germline CDR1 is SGHDT and CDR2 is YYEEEE. Here the CDR3 DNA reads TGTGCCAGCAGGGAGAGGGGGAAGAAAGCTGAAGCTTTCTTT. It is translated as CASRERGKKAEAFF.

The rearrangement links TRBV6-2 or TRBV6-3 to TRBJ2-1; TRBD2 matches at 9 bases. The V gene's germline CDR1 is MNHEY and CDR2 SVGEGT. The V gene end was trimmed by 5 bases and the J gene end by 5 bases; junction bases not matched to a gene: 7. The CDR3 is made up of 15 amino acids. The CDR3 region has the DNA TGTGCCAGCAGTCGGGCGGCGGGAGGGAACAATGAGCAGTTCTTC. Its translation is CASSRAAGGNNEQFF.

The chain joins TRBV30 to TRBJ2-7; 8 nucleotides agree with TRBD1. CDR1 is GTSNPN and CDR2 is SVGIG in the germline V gene (reference sequence). The J segment lost 1 base and the V segment lost 3 bases, leaving 5 bases of the junction unmatched. The CDR3 totals 14 residues. CDR3 amino acids: CAWRPNRGSYEQYF. CDR3 nucleotide sequence: TGTGCCTGGAGACCCAACAGGGGGTCCTACGAGCAGTACTTC.

The rearrangement uses TRBV10-3 and TRBJ1-1, with 7 bases matching TRBD1. With 2 bases clipped from V and 4 bases from J, the junction kept 1 base outside the gene matches. CDR3 length: 13 residues. CDR1 is ENHRY and CDR2 is SYGVKD in the germline V gene. The CDR3 nucleotides are TGTGCCATCAGTGAGGCAGGGGGCACTGAAGCTTTCTTT. Protein: CAISEAGGTEAFF.